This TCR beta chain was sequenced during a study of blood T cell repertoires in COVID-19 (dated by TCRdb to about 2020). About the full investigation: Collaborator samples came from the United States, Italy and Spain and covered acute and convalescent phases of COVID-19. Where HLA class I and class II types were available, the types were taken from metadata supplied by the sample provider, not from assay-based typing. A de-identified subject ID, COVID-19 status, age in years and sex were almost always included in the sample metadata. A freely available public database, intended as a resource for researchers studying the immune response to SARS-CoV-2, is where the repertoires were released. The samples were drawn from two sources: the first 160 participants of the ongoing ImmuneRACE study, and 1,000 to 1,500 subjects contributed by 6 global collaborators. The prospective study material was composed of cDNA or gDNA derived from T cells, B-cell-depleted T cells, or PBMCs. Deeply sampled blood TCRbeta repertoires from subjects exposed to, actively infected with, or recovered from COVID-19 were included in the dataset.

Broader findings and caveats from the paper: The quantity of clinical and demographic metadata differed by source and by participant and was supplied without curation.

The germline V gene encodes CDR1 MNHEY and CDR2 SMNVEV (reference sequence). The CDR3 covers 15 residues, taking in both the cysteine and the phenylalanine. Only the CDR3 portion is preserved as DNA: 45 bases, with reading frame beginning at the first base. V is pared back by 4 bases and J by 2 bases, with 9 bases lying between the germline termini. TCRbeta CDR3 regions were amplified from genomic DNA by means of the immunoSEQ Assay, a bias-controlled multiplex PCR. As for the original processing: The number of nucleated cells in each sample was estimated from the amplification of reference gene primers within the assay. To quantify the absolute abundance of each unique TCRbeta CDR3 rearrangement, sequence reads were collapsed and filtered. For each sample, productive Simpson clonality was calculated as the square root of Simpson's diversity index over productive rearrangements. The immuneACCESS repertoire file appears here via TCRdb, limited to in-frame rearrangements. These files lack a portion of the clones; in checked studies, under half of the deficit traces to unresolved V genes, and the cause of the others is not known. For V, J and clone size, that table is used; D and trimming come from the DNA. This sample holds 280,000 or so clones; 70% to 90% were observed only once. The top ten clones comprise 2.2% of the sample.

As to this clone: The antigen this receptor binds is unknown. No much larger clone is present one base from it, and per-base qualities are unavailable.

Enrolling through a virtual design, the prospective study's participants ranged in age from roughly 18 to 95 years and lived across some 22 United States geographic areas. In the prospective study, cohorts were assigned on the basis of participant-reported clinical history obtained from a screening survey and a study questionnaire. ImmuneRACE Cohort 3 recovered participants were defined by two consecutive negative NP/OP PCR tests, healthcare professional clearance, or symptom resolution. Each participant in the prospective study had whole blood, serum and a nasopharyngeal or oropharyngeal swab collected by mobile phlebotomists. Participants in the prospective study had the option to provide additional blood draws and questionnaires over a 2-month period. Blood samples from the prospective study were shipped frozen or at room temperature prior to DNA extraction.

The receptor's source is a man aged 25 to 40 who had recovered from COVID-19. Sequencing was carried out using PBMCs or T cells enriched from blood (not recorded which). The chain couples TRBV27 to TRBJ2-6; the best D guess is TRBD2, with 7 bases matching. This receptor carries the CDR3 CASSWGGTGANVLTF. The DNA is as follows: TGTGCCAGCAGTTGGGGGGGCACTGGGGCCAACGTCCTGACTTTC.